The T cell receptor (beta chain) under discussion was sequenced for a study of blood T cell repertoires in COVID-19. Study in general: Sites across the United States, Italy and Spain contributed samples from acute and convalescent COVID-19. PBMCs, B-cell-depleted T cells, or T cells were the source of the cDNA or gDNA that made up the material.

Original data processing: Amplified reference gene primers provided the basis for estimating nucleated cell counts. Profiled with immunoSEQ multiplex PCR; TCRdb holds only in-frame clones, not every one. D and trimming were read from the DNA, whereas the V and J calls and clone size are those reported in that table. The sample includes about 140,000 clones, approximately 90% of them seen just once. The CDR3 loop spans 13 amino acids. Trimming removed 7 bases from V and 1 base from J, with 9 bases in between. Germline assignment: CDR1 MNHEY and CDR2 SMNVEV (reference sequence). The sequencing input was peripheral blood. This rearrangement joins TRBV27 to TRBJ2-3; possible D gene TRBD2, 5 bases. The receptor's source is a human donor in a cohort sampled during active COVID-19. The CDR3: CASKYSGTDTQYF. In DNA, the CDR3 is TGTGCCAGCAAGTATAGCGGCACAGATACGCAGTATTTT.